This T cell receptor (beta chain) was recovered during a study of blood T cell repertoires in COVID-19. Study summary: Samples of COVID-19 (acute and convalescent) were obtained from the United States, Italy and Spain. Sources were T cells, B-cell-depleted T cells, or PBMCs; the material itself was cDNA or gDNA.

Per the original data handling: For nucleated cells, counts were estimated from reference gene primer amplification. Clones were read by immunoSEQ multiplex PCR, and TCRdb kept only the in-frame ones, dropping some. V and J calls and clone size come straight from that table; D and trimming were deduced from the DNA. The data contain about 110,000 clones, roughly 82% of them singletons. Trimming removed 0 bases at V and 5 bases at J, with 9 bases between. There are 13 residues in the CDR3. Germline values: CDR1 SGDLS, CDR2 YYNGEE. This TCR derives from a woman between 35 and 50 years old with acute or convalescent COVID-19. The sequenced sample was peripheral blood. The J gene is TRBJ2-7, the V gene TRBV9; weak D call: TRBD1 (6 bases). CDR3 DNA: TGTGCCAGCAGCGTAGGACAGGTAAACGAGCAGTACTTC. It specifies CASSVGQVNEQYF.